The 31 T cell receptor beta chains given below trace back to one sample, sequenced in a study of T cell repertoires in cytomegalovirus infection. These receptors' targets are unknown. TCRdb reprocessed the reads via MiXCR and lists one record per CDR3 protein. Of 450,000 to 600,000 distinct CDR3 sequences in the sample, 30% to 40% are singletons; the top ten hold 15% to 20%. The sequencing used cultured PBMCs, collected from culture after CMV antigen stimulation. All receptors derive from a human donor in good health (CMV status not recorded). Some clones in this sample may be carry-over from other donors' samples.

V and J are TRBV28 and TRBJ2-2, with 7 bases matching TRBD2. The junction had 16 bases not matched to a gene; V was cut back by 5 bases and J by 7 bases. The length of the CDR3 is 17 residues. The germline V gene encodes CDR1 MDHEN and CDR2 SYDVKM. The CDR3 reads CASSLGEGSGSYGELFF. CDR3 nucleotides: TGTGCCAGCAGTCTTGGGGAGGGTAGCGGGTCCTACGGGGAGCTGTTTTTT.

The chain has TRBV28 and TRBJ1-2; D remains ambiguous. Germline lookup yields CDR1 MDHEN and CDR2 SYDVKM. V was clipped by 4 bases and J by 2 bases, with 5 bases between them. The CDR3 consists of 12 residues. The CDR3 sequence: CASSWQNYGYTF. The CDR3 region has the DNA TGTGCCAGCAGTTGGCAGAACTATGGCTACACCTTC.

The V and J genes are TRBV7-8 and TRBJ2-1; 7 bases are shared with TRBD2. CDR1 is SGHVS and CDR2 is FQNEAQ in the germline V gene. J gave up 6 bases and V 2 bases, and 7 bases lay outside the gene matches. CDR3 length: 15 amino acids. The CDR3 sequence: CASSLRRERPNEQFF. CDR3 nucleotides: TGTGCCAGCAGCTTACGGCGGGAGAGACCCAATGAGCAGTTCTTC. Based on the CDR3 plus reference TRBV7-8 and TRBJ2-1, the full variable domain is GAGVSQSPRYKVAKRGQDVALRCDPISGHVSLFWYQQALGQGPEFLTYFQNEAQLDKSGLPSDRFFAERPEGSVSTLKIQRTQQEDSAVYLCASSLRRERPNEQFFGPGTRLTVL.

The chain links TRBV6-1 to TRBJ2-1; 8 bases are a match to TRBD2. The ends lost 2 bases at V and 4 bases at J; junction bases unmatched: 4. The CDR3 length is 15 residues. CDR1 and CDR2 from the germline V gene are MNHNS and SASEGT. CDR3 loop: CASSEYPSGYNEQFF. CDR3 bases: TGTGCCAGCAGTGAATATCCTAGCGGGTACAATGAGCAGTTCTTC.

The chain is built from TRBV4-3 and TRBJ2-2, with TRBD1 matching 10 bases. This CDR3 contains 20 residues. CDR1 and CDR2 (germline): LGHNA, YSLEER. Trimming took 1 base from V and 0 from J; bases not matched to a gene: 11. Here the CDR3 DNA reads TGCGCCAGCAGCCAAGCCTGGACAGGGGGTCCCTACGCGAACACCGGGGAGCTGTTTTTT. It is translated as CASSQAWTGGPYANTGELFF.

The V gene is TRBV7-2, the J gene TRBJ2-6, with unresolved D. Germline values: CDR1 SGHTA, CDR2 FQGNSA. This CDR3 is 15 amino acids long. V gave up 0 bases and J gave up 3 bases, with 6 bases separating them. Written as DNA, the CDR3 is TGTGCCAGCAGCTTAGCAGGAGATGGGGCCAACGTCCTGACTTTC. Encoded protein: CASSLAGDGANVLTF.

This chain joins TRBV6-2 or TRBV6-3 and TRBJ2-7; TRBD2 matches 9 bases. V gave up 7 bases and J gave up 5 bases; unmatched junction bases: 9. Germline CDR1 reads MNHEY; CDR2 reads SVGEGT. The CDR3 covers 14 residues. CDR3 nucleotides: TGTGCCAGCATTTCCGGGACTAGCCCCAACGAGCAGTACGTC. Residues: CASISGTSPNEQYV.

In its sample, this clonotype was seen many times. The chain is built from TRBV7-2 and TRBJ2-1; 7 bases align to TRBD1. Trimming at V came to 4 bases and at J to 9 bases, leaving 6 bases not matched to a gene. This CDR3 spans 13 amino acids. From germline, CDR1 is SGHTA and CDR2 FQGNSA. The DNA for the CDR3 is TGTGCCAGCAGCTCACCGAACAGGGGTGAGCAGTTCTTC. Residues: CASSSPNRGEQFF.

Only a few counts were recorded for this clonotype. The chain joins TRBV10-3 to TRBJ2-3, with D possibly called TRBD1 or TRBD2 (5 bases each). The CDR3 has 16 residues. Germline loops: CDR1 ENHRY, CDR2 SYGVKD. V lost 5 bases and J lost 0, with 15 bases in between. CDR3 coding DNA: TGTGCCATCAGTCCCGGGACCCATCAGAGCACAGATACGCAGTATTTT. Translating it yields CAISPGTHQSTDTQYF.

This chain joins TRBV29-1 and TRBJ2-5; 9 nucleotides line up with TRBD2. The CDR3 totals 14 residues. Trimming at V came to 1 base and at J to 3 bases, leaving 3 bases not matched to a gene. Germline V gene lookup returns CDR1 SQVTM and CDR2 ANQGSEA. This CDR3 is CSVEVLAGKETQYF. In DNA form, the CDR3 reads TGCAGCGTTGAAGTACTAGCGGGTAAAGAGACCCAGTACTTC.

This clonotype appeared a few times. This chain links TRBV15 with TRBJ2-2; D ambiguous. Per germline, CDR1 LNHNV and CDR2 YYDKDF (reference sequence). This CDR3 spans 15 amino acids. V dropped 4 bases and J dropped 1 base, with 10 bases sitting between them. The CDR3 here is CATSILDRNTGELFF. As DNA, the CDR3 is TGTGCCACCAGCATTTTAGACCGGAACACCGGGGAGCTGTTTTTT.

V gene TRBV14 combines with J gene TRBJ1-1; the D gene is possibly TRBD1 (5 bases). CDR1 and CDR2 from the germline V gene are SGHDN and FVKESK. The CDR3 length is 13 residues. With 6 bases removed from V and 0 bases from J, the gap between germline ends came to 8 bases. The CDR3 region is CASRIRVNTEAFF. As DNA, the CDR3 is TGTGCCAGCAGAATCAGGGTGAACACTGAAGCTTTCTTT.

The CDR3 DNA is TGTGCCAGCAGGGTCGGGACCGGGGGGCCAGATACGCAGTATTTT. Residues: CASRVGTGGPDTQYF. This chain connects TRBV6-2 or TRBV6-3 to TRBJ2-3, with D possibly TRBD2 on 7 matching bases. Trimming removed 6 bases from V and 4 bases from J, with 17 bases in between. Germline V gene lookup returns CDR1 MNHEY and CDR2 SVGEGT. The CDR3 contains 15 residues.

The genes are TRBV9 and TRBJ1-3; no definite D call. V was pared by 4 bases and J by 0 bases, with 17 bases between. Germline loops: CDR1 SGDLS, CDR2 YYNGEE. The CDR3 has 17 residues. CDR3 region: CASSPHVAGLSGNTIYF. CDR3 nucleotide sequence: TGTGCCAGCAGCCCCCACGTGGCAGGCCTCTCTGGAAACACCATATATTTT. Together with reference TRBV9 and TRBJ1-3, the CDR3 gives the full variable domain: DSGVTQTPKHLITATGQRVTLRCSPRSGDLSVYWYQQSLDQGLQFLIQYYNGEERAKGNILERFSAQQFPDLHSELNLSSLELGDSALYFCASSPHVAGLSGNTIYFGEGSWLTVV.

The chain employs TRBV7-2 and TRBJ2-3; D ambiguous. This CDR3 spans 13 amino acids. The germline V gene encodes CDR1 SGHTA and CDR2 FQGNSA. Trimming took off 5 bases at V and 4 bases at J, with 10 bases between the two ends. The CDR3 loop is CASSNYVADTQYF. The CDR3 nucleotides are TGTGCCAGCAGCAATTACGTAGCAGATACGCAGTATTTT. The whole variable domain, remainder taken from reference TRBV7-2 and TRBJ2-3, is GAGVSQSPSNKVTEKGKDVELRCDPISGHTALYWYRQSLGQGLEFLIYFQGNSAPDKSGLPSDRFSAERTGGSVSTLTIQRTQQEDSAVYLCASSNYVADTQYFGPGTRLTVL.

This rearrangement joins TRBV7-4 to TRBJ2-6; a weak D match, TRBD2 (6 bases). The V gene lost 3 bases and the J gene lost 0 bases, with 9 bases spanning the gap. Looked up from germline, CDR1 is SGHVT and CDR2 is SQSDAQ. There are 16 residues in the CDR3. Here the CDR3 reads CASSFGGSSGANVLTF. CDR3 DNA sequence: TGTGCCAGCAGCTTTGGAGGGAGCTCTGGGGCCAACGTCCTGACTTTC. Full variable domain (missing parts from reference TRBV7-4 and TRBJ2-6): GAGVSQSPRYKVAKRGRDVALRCDSISGHVTLYWYRQTLGQGSEVLTYSQSDAQRDKSGRPSGRFSAERPERSVSTLKIQRTEQGDSAVYLCASSFGGSSGANVLTFGAGSRLTVL.

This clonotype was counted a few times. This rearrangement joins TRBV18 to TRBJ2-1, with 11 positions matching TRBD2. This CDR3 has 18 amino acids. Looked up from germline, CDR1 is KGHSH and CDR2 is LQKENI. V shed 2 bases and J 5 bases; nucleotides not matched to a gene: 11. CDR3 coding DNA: TGTGCCAGCTCACCAACTAGCGGGAGCTCCCTCTTTAACAATGAGCAGTTCTTC. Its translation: CASSPTSGSSLFNNEQFF.

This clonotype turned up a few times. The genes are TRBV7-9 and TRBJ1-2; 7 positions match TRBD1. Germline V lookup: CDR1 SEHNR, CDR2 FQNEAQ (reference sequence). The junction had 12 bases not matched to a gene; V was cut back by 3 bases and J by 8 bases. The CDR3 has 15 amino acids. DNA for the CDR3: TGTGCCAGCAGCTTCGAGGGAGACAGGGAGGAAGGCTACACCTTC. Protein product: CASSFEGDREEGYTF.

DNA of the CDR3: TGTGCCAGCAGTTACGCTAGCGGAAGTTACAATGAGCAGTTCTTC. Its translation: CASSYASGSYNEQFF. This rearrangement joins TRBV6-6 to TRBJ2-1; 7 positions agree with TRBD2. The CDR3 is 15 residues long. Germline assignment: CDR1 MNHNY and CDR2 SVGAGI (reference sequence). The V and J ends lost 2 bases and 4 bases, in that order; junction bases with no gene match: 5.

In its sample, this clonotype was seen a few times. The chain's CDR3 is CASSERYEQYF. The CDR3 nucleotides read TGTGCCAGCAGTGAGCGCTACGAGCAGTACTTC. The chain uses TRBV6-1 and TRBJ2-7; D gene unclear. The germline V gene encodes CDR1 MNHNS and CDR2 SASEGT. The CDR3 sequence is 11 residues long. V was pared by 3 bases and J by 3 bases, with 3 bases between.

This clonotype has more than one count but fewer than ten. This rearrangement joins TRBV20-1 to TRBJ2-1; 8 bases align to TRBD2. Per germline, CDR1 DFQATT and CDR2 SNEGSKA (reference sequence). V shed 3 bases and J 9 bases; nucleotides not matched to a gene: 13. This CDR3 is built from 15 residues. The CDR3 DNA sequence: TGCAGTGCTAGTATGGGGACTAGGGTCCGTGGTGAGCAGTTCTTC. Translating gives CSASMGTRVRGEQFF.

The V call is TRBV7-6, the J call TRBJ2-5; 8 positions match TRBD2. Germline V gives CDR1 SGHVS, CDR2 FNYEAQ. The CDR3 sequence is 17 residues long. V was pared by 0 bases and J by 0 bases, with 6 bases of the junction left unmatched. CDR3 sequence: CASSLARLAGYQETQYF. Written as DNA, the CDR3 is TGTGCCAGCAGCTTAGCCCGCTTAGCGGGGTACCAAGAGACCCAGTACTTC.

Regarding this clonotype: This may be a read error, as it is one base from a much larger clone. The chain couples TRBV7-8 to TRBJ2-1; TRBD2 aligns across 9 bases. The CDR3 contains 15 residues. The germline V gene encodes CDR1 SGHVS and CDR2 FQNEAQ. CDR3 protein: CASSLHEREADEQLF. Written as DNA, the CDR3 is TGTGCCAGCAGCTTACATGAGCGGGAGGCCGATGAGCAGTTGTTC. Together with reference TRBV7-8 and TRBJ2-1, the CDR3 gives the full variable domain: GAGVSQSPRYKVAKRGQDVALRCDPISGHVSLFWYQQALGQGPEFLTYFQNEAQLDKSGLPSDRFFAERPEGSVSTLKIQRTQQEDSAVYLCASSLHEREADEQLFGPGTRLTVL.

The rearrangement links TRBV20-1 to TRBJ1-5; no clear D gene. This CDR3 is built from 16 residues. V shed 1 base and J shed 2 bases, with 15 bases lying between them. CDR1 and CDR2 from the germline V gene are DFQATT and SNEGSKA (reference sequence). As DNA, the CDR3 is TGCAGTGCTAGAGCCCCCCGGGTGGGCGGCAATCAGCCCCAGCATTTT. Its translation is CSARAPRVGGNQPQHF.

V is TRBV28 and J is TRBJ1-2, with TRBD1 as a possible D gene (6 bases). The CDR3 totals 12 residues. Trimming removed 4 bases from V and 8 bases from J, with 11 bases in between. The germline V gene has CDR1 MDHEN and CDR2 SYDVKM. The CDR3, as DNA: TGTGCCAGCAGTTGGGTGGGGGGCGGCTACACCTTC. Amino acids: CASSWVGGGYTF.

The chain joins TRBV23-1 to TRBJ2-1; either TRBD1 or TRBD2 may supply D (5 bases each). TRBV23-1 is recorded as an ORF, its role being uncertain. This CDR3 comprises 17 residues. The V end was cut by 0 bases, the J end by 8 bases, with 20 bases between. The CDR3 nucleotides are TGCGCCAGCAGTCAATCGGGGCTTGAGGGGAATCTCGATGAGCAGTTCTTC. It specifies CASSQSGLEGNLDEQFF.

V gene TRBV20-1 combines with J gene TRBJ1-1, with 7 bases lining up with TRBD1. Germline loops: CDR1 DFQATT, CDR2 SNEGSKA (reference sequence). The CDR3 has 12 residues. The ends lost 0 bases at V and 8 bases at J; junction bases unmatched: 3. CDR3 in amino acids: CSAREGGIEAFF. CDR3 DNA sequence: TGCAGTGCTAGAGAAGGGGGCATCGAAGCTTTCTTT.

CDR3 residues: CASSFGQTGNTIYF. CDR3 sequence (DNA): TGTGCCAGCTCGTTTGGACAGACTGGAAACACCATATATTTT. The chain combines TRBV18 with TRBJ1-3; TRBD1 might be the D (6 bases). This CDR3 has 14 residues. Trimming pared 6 bases from V and 2 bases from J, leaving 11 bases between. The germline V gene encodes CDR1 KGHSH and CDR2 LQKENI. Full variable domain (outside the CDR3, taken from reference TRBV18 and TRBJ1-3): NAGVMQNPRHLVRRRGQEARLRCSPMKGHSHVYWYRQLPEEGLKFMVYLQKENIIDESGMPKERFSAEFPKEGPSILRIQQVVRGDSAAYFCASSFGQTGNTIYFGEGSWLTVV.

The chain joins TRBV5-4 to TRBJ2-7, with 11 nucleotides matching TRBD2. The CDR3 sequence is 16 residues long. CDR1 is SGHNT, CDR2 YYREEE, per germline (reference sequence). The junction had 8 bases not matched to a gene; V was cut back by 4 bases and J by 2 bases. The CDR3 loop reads CASSPGLAGLPYEQYF. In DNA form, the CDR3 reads TGTGCCAGCAGCCCTGGACTAGCGGGCCTCCCCTACGAGCAGTACTTC.

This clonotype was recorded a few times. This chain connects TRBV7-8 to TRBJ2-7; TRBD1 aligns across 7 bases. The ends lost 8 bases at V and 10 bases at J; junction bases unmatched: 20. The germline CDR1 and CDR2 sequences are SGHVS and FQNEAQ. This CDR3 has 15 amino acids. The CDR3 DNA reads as TGTGCCAGCGGCCCCCTTAGGGGGCTATTCGGACCTCAGTACTTC. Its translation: CASGPLRGLFGPQYF. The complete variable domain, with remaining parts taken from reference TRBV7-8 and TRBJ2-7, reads GAGVSQSPRYKVAKRGQDVALRCDPISGHVSLFWYQQALGQGPEFLTYFQNEAQLDKSGLPSDRFFAERPEGSVSTLKIQRTQQEDSAVYLCASGPLRGLFGPQYFGPGTRLTVT.

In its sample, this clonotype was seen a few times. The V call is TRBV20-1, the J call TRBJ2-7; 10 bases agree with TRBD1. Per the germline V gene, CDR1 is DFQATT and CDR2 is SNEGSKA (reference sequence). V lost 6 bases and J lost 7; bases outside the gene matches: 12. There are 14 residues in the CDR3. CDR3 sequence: CSAPTGTGAMEQYF. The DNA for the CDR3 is TGCAGTGCACCAACCGGGACAGGGGCAATGGAGCAGTACTTC.